The sequence of this T cell receptor beta chain was determined in a study of identical twins. A remark on this clonotype: This may be a read error: a much more frequent sequence differs by one nucleotide.

MiXCR, applied by TCRdb to the 5' RACE reads, yields one record per CDR3 protein. Altogether around 1.7 million distinct CDR3 sequences are present, 32% being singletons, with the ten largest covering around 0.3%. V was trimmed by 0 bases and J by 2 bases, leaving 10 bases between them. Germline V gene sequence: CDR1 LGHNA, CDR2 YNFKEQ. This CDR3 has 15 amino acids. The chain uses TRBV4-2 and TRBJ1-2; D ambiguous. Source material: cord blood. The TCR comes from a newborn girl in good health. The chain's CDR3 is CASSQECRENYGYTF. CDR3 bases: TGTGCCAGCAGCCAAGAGTGTAGGGAAAACTATGGCTACACCTTC.